Below are 9 T cell receptor beta chains sequenced from a single sample in a study of T cell changes during pregnancy in multiple sclerosis. The method was immunoSEQ multiplex PCR; TCRdb's version includes in-frame clones alone and lacks a portion of them. The table has fewer than 45,000 clones, roughly 87% seen once. Sequenced material: CD8+ T cells from peripheral blood mononuclear cells, taken in the first trimester of pregnancy. All receptors come from a female donor with multiple sclerosis, enrolled in a pregnancy study.

The chain links TRBV6-1 to TRBJ2-7, with 7 bases that match TRBD2. The CDR3 consists of 12 residues. Germline assignment: CDR1 MNHNS and CDR2 SASEGT. CDR3 in amino acids: CTVGLAAYEQYF. The CDR3 coding sequence is TGTACGGTGGGGCTAGCGGCCTACGAGCAGTACTTC.

V is TRBV4-3 and J is TRBJ2-5, with 7 bases identical to TRBD2. V lost 0 bases and J lost 5; bases outside the gene matches: 6. The germline V gene encodes CDR1 LGHNA and CDR2 YSLEER. The CDR3 extends over 15 amino acids. Here the CDR3 DNA reads TGCGCCAGCAGCCAAGATCAAGGAGCGGGGGAGACCCAGTACTTC. It specifies CASSQDQGAGETQYF.

The chain recombines TRBV11-2 with TRBJ2-5; 7 bases align to TRBD1. V was clipped by 5 bases and J by 2 bases; unmatched bases: 8. CDR3 length equals 15 residues. Germline V gene lookup returns CDR1 SGHAT and CDR2 FQNNGV. This chain's CDR3 is CASSIRGYPQETQYF. CDR3 DNA sequence: TGTGCCAGCAGCATCAGGGGGTACCCTCAAGAGACCCAGTACTTC.

V is TRBV7-9 and J is TRBJ1-5; 9 nucleotides match TRBD1. V trimming: 1 base; J trimming: 6 bases; junction bases outside the gene matches: 4. There are 15 residues in the CDR3. CDR1 is SEHNR, CDR2 FQNEAQ, per germline (reference sequence). The CDR3 DNA follows: TGTGCCAGCAGCTTAGAACAGGGGGCGAGTCAGCCCCAGCATTTT. It encodes CASSLEQGASQPQHF.

This clone has a handful of counts. The chain has TRBV11-2 and TRBJ1-1; possible D gene TRBD1, 5 bases. Germline CDR1 SGHAT, CDR2 FQNNGV. This CDR3 contains 15 residues. V shed 2 bases and J shed 1 base, with 11 bases lying between them. The CDR3 DNA is TGTGCCAGCAGCTTACGGGGGGTATGGAACACTGAAGCTTTCTTT. This translates into CASSLRGVWNTEAFF. Together with reference TRBV11-2 and TRBJ1-1, the CDR3 gives the full variable domain: EAGVAQSPRYKIIEKRQSVAFWCNPISGHATLYWYQQILGQGPKLLIQFQNNGVVDDSQLPKDRFSAERLKGVDSTLKIQPAKLEDSAVYLCASSLRGVWNTEAFFGQGTRLTVV.

In its sample, this clone was seen once. The J gene is TRBJ1-2, the V gene TRBV5-5, with D unresolved. CDR1 and CDR2 (germline): SGHKS, YYEKEE (reference sequence). The CDR3 spans 12 residues. Trimming left V 4 bases short and J 6 bases short, with 10 bases between. The CDR3 is CASSMTGDGYTF. The CDR3, as DNA: TGTGCCAGCAGCATGACGGGTGATGGCTACACCTTC. Using reference TRBV5-5 and TRBJ1-2 for the parts outside the CDR3, the full variable domain is DAGVTQSPTHLIKTRGQQVTLRCSPISGHKSVSWYQQVLGQGPQFIFQYYEKEERGRGNFPDRFSARQFPNYSSELNVNALLLGDSALYLCASSMTGDGYTFGSGTRLTVV.

This clone was recorded at least ten times. The gene calls are TRBV19 and TRBJ2-1, with 11 bases that match TRBD2. The CDR3 loop spans 15 amino acids. Germline CDR1 is LNHDA and CDR2 is SQIVND (reference sequence). Unmatched junction bases numbered 4, after V lost 5 bases and J lost 4 bases. CDR3 sequence: CASSSTSGSYNEQFF. Here the CDR3 DNA reads TGTGCCAGTAGTTCAACTAGCGGGAGTTACAATGAGCAGTTCTTC.

This chain links TRBV7-2 with TRBJ2-1, with 8 bases identical to TRBD2. The CDR3 loop spans 15 amino acids. The ends lost 5 bases at V and 8 bases at J; junction bases unmatched: 11. The V gene's germline CDR1 is SGHTA and CDR2 FQGNSA. CDR3 sequence: CASSPVAGFRYEQFF. CDR3 bases: TGTGCCAGCAGCCCGGTAGCGGGGTTTAGATATGAGCAGTTCTTC. The full variable domain, its missing parts supplied by reference TRBV7-2 and TRBJ2-1, is GAGVSQSPSNKVTEKGKDVELRCDPISGHTALYWYRQSLGQGLEFLIYFQGNSAPDKSGLPSDRFSAERTGGSVSTLTIQRTQQEDSAVYLCASSPVAGFRYEQFFGPGTRLTVL.

The rearrangement uses TRBV7-9 and TRBJ1-2; no firm D call. The CDR3 has 13 amino acids. V lost 6 bases and J 2 bases, leaving 10 bases between the germline ends. Germline values: CDR1 SEHNR, CDR2 FQNEAQ (reference sequence). The CDR3 loop is CASRLAGNYGYTF. CDR3 nucleotides: TGTGCCAGCAGGCTTGCCGGGAACTATGGCTACACCTTC.